This T cell receptor (beta chain) was profiled in a study of response to subunit inactivated influenza vaccine. This clonotype was detected only a few times. In germline, CDR1 is SGHTA, CDR2 FQGNSA. Trimming took off 5 bases at V and 0 bases at J, with 11 bases between the two ends. This CDR3 is built from 14 residues. TCRdb fed the RT-PCR reads into MiXCR, producing one record per CDR3 protein. The data hold about 520,000 distinct CDR3 sequences, with under 8.5% observed a single time. The source material was PBMCs from blood, sampled around 25 months after vaccination. The J gene is TRBJ2-7, the V gene TRBV7-2; D may be TRBD2 (6 bases). The receptor was derived from a man between 45 and 75 years old who received an inactivated influenza vaccine. In DNA, the CDR3 is TGTGCCAGCAGCACCCTAGCGCTCTCCTACGAGCAGTACTTC. Its protein is CASSTLALSYEQYF.